The 21 T cell receptor beta chains given below trace back to one sample, sequenced in a study of Ad26.COV2.S vaccination and SARS-CoV-2 variants. The treatment is: some 20 received Ad26.COV2.S at low or high dose, single or two shots; five or six received placebo; per-sample allocation not given. Samples came from day 63 after the first vaccine or placebo injection. Produced via immunoSEQ multiplex PCR; TCRdb's table is partial and in-frame only. Among over 200,000 clones listed, around 87% were seen once. Sequencing was performed on peripheral blood, taken in a trial of Ad26.COV2.S vaccine versus placebo. The receptors originated from a person between 18 and 65 years old who received the Ad26.COV2.S COVID-19 vaccine or a placebo.

This chain links TRBV4-3 with TRBJ2-2; tentatively, D is TRBD1 (7 bases). Germline CDR1 and CDR2: LGHNA and YSLEER. V lost 1 base and J 8 bases, leaving 17 bases between the germline ends. The CDR3 length is 16 residues. DNA of the CDR3: TGCGCCAGCAGCCAAGCAGGGGGGACTGTCCCAGGGGAGCTGTTTTTT. As protein: CASSQAGGTVPGELFF.

The chain couples TRBV7-8 to TRBJ1-6; perhaps TRBD1 as D (6 bases). There are 16 residues in the CDR3. Trimming shortened V by 1 base and J by 4 bases, and 11 bases separated the two germline ends. CDR1 and CDR2 (germline): SGHVS, FQNEAQ. Written as DNA, the CDR3 is TGTGCCAGCAGCTTAGGTGTCGGACAGTATAATTCACCCCTCCACTTT. Translation gives CASSLGVGQYNSPLHF.

The chain recombines TRBV6-5 with TRBJ1-4, with 9 bases identical to TRBD1. CDR3 length: 14 amino acids. Per the germline V gene, CDR1 is MNHEY and CDR2 is SVGAGI. Germline trimming cut 6 bases from V and 7 bases from J; bases unmatched to any gene: 6. Here the CDR3 DNA reads TGTGCCAGCAGCCCGGGACAGGGCGGTGAAAAACTGTTTTTT. Protein: CASSPGQGGEKLFF.

The chain employs TRBV5-1 and TRBJ2-7; D possibly corresponds to TRBD1 (6 bases). Germline CDR1 and CDR2: SGHRS and YFSETQ. This CDR3 has 16 residues. Trimming took off 0 bases at V and 0 bases at J, with 13 bases between the two ends. CDR3 DNA: TGCGCCAGCAGCTTGGGGGGGACACTCTCCTCCTACGAGCAGTACTTC. It translates to CASSLGGTLSSYEQYF.

This clone was picked up a small number of times. The rearrangement links TRBV9 to TRBJ2-1; D not certain. The germline V gene has CDR1 SGDLS and CDR2 YYNGEE. The CDR3 runs to 15 residues. V lost 0 bases and J lost 0, with 7 bases in between. The CDR3 nucleotides read TGTGCCAGCAGCGTAGAGGGAAACTCCTACAATGAGCAGTTCTTC. It is translated as CASSVEGNSYNEQFF.

The V gene is TRBV10-3, the J gene TRBJ2-5, with 9 nucleotides matching TRBD1. V was pared by 2 bases and J by 3 bases, with 7 bases of the junction left unmatched. The length of the CDR3 is 16 residues. The germline V gene encodes CDR1 ENHRY and CDR2 SYGVKD. This CDR3 reads CAISEPGTGSEETQYF. DNA of the CDR3: TGTGCCATCAGTGAGCCCGGGACAGGGTCGGAAGAGACCCAGTACTTC.

The chain combines TRBV7-2 with TRBJ2-7; 7 bases fit TRBD1. Germline V lookup: CDR1 SGHTA, CDR2 FQGNSA. The CDR3 is 13 residues long. J lost 3 bases, V lost 3 bases, and 2 bases had no gene match. In DNA, the CDR3 is TGTGCCAGCAGCTTTCCAGGGGGCTACGAGCAGTACTTC. This gives the protein CASSFPGGYEQYF.

V gene TRBV2 combines with J gene TRBJ2-7, with 7 bases aligning to TRBD1. This CDR3 has 14 amino acids. V lost 4 bases to trimming and J lost 3 bases; unmatched junction nucleotides: 6. Germline loops: CDR1 SNHLY, CDR2 FYNNEI. The CDR3 loop reads CASSATGMNYEQYF. DNA of the CDR3: TGTGCCAGCAGTGCGACAGGGATGAACTACGAGCAGTACTTC.

The V gene is TRBV5-4, the J gene TRBJ2-2; 12 positions agree with TRBD2. V lost 0 bases to trimming and J lost 6 bases; unmatched junction nucleotides: 6. The length of the CDR3 is 17 residues. The germline V gene encodes CDR1 SGHNT and CDR2 YYREEE (reference sequence). As DNA, the CDR3 is TGTGCCAGCAGCTTGGGGGCTAGCGGGAGGGCCTCCGGGGAGCTGTTTTTT. Its translation is CASSLGASGRASGELFF.

The V call is TRBV6-2 or TRBV6-3, the J call TRBJ1-2; D possibly corresponds to TRBD1 (5 bases). The CDR3 sequence is 14 residues long. Trimming cost V 6 bases and J 3 bases, with 14 bases left between them. Per germline, CDR1 MNHEY and CDR2 SVGEGT. The CDR3 spells CASSGARLDYGYTF. As DNA, the CDR3 is TGTGCCAGCAGCGGGGCCAGATTGGACTATGGCTACACCTTC.

The chain is built from TRBV7-9 and TRBJ2-1; no reliable D call. Germline V gene sequence: CDR1 SEHNR, CDR2 FQNEAQ (reference sequence). Trimming pared 5 bases from V and 8 bases from J, leaving 16 bases between. The CDR3 has 14 residues. The CDR3 loop is CASSERSPLYEQFF. The CDR3 bases are TGTGCCAGCAGCGAAAGAAGCCCCCTTTATGAGCAGTTCTTC.

The chain joins TRBV7-8 to TRBJ1-6; D is perhaps TRBD1 (5 bases). The CDR3 has 16 residues. Trimming shortened V by 0 bases and J by 7 bases, and 13 bases separated the two germline ends. Germline CDR1 reads SGHVS; CDR2 reads FQNEAQ. The CDR3 loop reads CASSLARTLRNSPLHF. CDR3 sequence (DNA): TGTGCCAGCAGCTTAGCAAGGACACTCCGAAATTCACCCCTCCACTTT.

The V gene is TRBV28, the J gene TRBJ1-2, with 7 bases lining up with TRBD1. The germline gives CDR1 MDHEN, CDR2 SYDVKM. J gave up 5 bases and V 3 bases, and 3 bases lay outside the gene matches. This CDR3 comprises 13 residues. Here the CDR3 DNA reads TGTGCCAGCAGTTTGGTACAGGGGTATGGCTACACCTTC. It yields the protein CASSLVQGYGYTF.

The rearrangement links TRBV27 to TRBJ2-7; 14 bases line up with TRBD2. The CDR3 loop spans 17 amino acids. Germline trimming cut 7 bases from V and 6 bases from J; bases unmatched to any gene: 14. From germline, CDR1 is MNHEY and CDR2 SMNVEV (reference sequence). The CDR3 DNA follows: TGTGCCAGCAATCCGGGACTAGCGGGGGTGTCGGCATCCGAGCAGTACTTC. Translating it yields CASNPGLAGVSASEQYF.

The chain is built from TRBV9 and TRBJ2-7; the D is unclear. The germline V gene encodes CDR1 SGDLS and CDR2 YYNGEE. V was pared by 7 bases and J by 3 bases, with 14 bases between. CDR3 length: 13 amino acids. CDR3 sequence reads: CASQAGTHYEQYF. In DNA, the CDR3 is TGTGCCAGCCAGGCAGGAACCCACTACGAGCAGTACTTC.

This sequence joins TRBV4-1 and TRBJ2-7; tentative D call: TRBD2 (5 bases). V shed 0 bases and J shed 2 bases, with 11 bases lying between them. The CDR3 contains 15 residues. Germline V gene sequence: CDR1 MGHRA, CDR2 YSYEKL. CDR3 in amino acids: CASSQERVEAYEQYF. The CDR3 coding sequence is TGCGCCAGCAGCCAAGAGAGGGTAGAGGCCTACGAGCAGTACTTC.

The rearrangement joins TRBV6-6 to TRBJ1-5; D not certain. V was cut by 7 bases and J by 0 bases, with 7 bases left in between. CDR3 length: 13 residues. Per germline, CDR1 MNHNY and CDR2 SVGAGI (reference sequence). This CDR3 is CASTDYSNQPQHF. The CDR3 coding sequence is TGTGCCAGCACCGACTATAGCAATCAGCCCCAGCATTTT.

The rearrangement uses TRBV30 and TRBJ2-2; tentative D call: TRBD2 (7 bases). V gave up 0 bases and J gave up 5 bases, with 16 bases separating them. Germline-derived CDR1 and CDR2 are GTSNPN and SVGIG (reference sequence). This CDR3 spans 16 amino acids. The CDR3 DNA reads as TGTGCCTGGAGTGTACTCAGGGGACTAATGACCGGGGAGCTGTTTTTT. Encoded protein: CAWSVLRGLMTGELFF. Variable domain in full (rest from reference TRBV30 and TRBJ2-2): SQTIHQWPATLVQPVGSPLSLECTVEGTSNPNLYWYRQAAGRGLQLLFYSVGIGQISSEVPQNLSASRPQDRQFILSSKKLLLSDSGFYLCAWSVLRGLMTGELFFGEGSRLTVL.

This sequence joins TRBV29-1 and TRBJ2-5, with 7 bases matching TRBD2. The CDR3 totals 13 residues. CDR1 SQVTM and CDR2 ANQGSEA come from the germline V gene. V shed 6 bases, J shed 1 base, and the junction held 5 bases outside the gene matches. The CDR3, as DNA: TGCAGCGTCCTGGGGGGGTCCCAAGAGACCCAGTACTTC. It is translated as CSVLGGSQETQYF.

V usage is TRBV11-1 and J usage is TRBJ2-5; no clear D. Germline V gives CDR1 SGHAT, CDR2 FQDESV (reference sequence). Trimming stripped 5 bases from V and 4 bases from J, with 11 bases between. The CDR3 length is 13 residues. The CDR3 nucleotides are TGTGCCAGCAGCGCCTCCTACTTAGAGACCCAGTACTTC. Amino acids: CASSASYLETQYF.

Here the CDR3 DNA reads TGCGCCAGCAGCCAGGCGGACAACACAGATACGCAGTATTTT. It translates to CASSQADNTDTQYF. This rearrangement joins TRBV4-1 to TRBJ2-3; tentative D call: TRBD1 (5 bases). V was shortened by 3 bases and J by 2 bases, with 9 bases between the two germline ends. The CDR3 totals 14 residues. Germline lookup yields CDR1 MGHRA and CDR2 YSYEKL.